This entry lists 6 T cell receptor beta chains sequenced from one sample in a study of T cells of healthy individuals. TCRdb passed the 5' RACE reads through MiXCR, listing each CDR3 protein once. The table has 65,000 to 95,000 distinct CDR3 sequences, approximately 5.4% seen once. These TCRs come from a female donor in good health.

V and J are TRBV7-2 and TRBJ2-7; TRBD1 matches at 10 bases. Germline lookup yields CDR1 SGHTA and CDR2 FQGNSA. CDR3 size: 15 residues. V shed 1 base, J shed 7 bases, and the junction held 7 bases outside the gene matches. CDR3 in DNA: TGTGCCAGCAGCTTAGTCGACAGGGGGCTTGGGGAGCAGTACTTC. Its protein product is CASSLVDRGLGEQYF.

The table lists this clonotype with many counts. Lacking the conserved final phenylalanine or tryptophan, this CDR3 likely reflects a read error. The DNA is left out, because the CDR3 cannot be placed on it with certainty; the CDR3 is given as TCRdb lists it. The CDR3 reads CATPNHEVSRN. The chain carries TRBV6-5 and TRBJ1-3. The CDR3 spans 11 amino acids, including both terminal residues. Looked up from germline, CDR1 is MNHEY and CDR2 is SVGAGI.

This clonotype showed up many times. The chain couples TRBV25-1 to TRBJ1-1; D unresolved. CDR1 is MGHDK and CDR2 is SYGVNS in the germline V gene. The CDR3 is 15 residues long. Trimming pared 2 bases from V and 5 bases from J, leaving 15 bases between. This CDR3 reads CASSEGGASVTEAFF. In nucleotides, the CDR3 is TGTGCCAGCAGTGAAGGAGGTGCAAGCGTAACTGAAGCTTTCTTT.

This clonotype appeared many times. V and J are TRBV28 and TRBJ2-7, with TRBD1 matching over 8 bases. V shed 3 bases, J shed 4 bases, and the junction held 5 bases outside the gene matches. The germline V gene encodes CDR1 MDHEN and CDR2 SYDVKM. The CDR3 has 14 amino acids. The CDR3 here is CASSFPGGWYEQYF. CDR3 coding DNA: TGTGCCAGCAGTTTCCCAGGGGGCTGGTACGAGCAGTACTTC.

This clonotype was counted many times. The chain employs TRBV5-8 and TRBJ2-5; D might be TRBD2 (5 bases). Trimming pared 4 bases from V and 13 bases from J, leaving 23 bases between. Germline V gene data show CDR1 as SGHTS and CDR2 as YDEGEE. The CDR3 sequence is 14 residues long. The CDR3 reads CASSPTRSPTGGYF. The CDR3 coding sequence is TGTGCCAGCAGCCCCACTAGGAGCCCGACCGGAGGGTACTTC.

This clonotype was recorded at least ten times. The chain links TRBV5-5 to TRBJ2-2; D call uncertain. CDR3 size: 13 residues. Germline CDR1 is SGHKS and CDR2 is YYEKEE (reference sequence). Deletions cut 6 bases from V and 6 bases from J, with 12 bases between. The CDR3 spells CASTIQAAGELFF. The CDR3 DNA is TGTGCCAGCACAATCCAGGCAGCCGGGGAGCTGTTTTTT.